This TCR beta chain was captured by sequencing in a study of Ad26.COV2.S vaccination and SARS-CoV-2 variants. With regard to this clone: Its cognate antigen is unknown.

This CDR3 comprises 15 residues. Germline V gene sequence: CDR1 MNHEY, CDR2 SMNVEV (reference sequence). Trimming cost V 0 bases and J 0 bases, with 6 bases left between them. Repertoires were generated with immunoSEQ multiplex PCR, while TCRdb's copy carries only in-frame clones and drops some. Of approximately 340,000 clones in the sample, 90% to 95% were seen once. The study's findings and limits: A substantial breadth of spike-specific CD8+ and CD4+ T cell responses after vaccination has been reported.

Here the sequenced sample was peripheral blood, taken after recovery from COVID-19. V is TRBV27 and J is TRBJ1-3; the D is unclear. The receptor comes from a human donor who had recovered from COVID-19. CDR3 DNA sequence: TGTGCCAGCAGTTTATCCCACGCCTCTGGAAACACCATATATTTT. Protein sequence: CASSLSHASGNTIYF.